This TCR beta chain is drawn from a study of T-cell reconstitution after alpha-beta-depleted transplantation in children. This clonotype was detected many times. Its specificity is unknown. Study findings and constraints: Several hundred graft clones that had expanded were reportedly the source of alpha-beta T cells about two months after transplant. Among T cells one year after transplant, newly produced cells accounted for most counts and diversity. Certain patients had high TCRbeta diversity at day 60, and it came from recipient T cells and thymic progenitors that survived.

The CDR3 has 16 amino acids. In germline, CDR1 is SGHTA, CDR2 FQGNSA. V lost 1 base and J lost 0, with 10 bases in between. The TCRbeta library was prepared with unique molecular identifiers. TCRdb called the PCR reads again in MiXCR, with one record for every CDR3 protein. Of some 200,000 distinct CDR3 sequences listed, 6.3% were seen once; the top ten hold 4.5% to 5.5%. This material consisted of PBMCs, taken before TCRalphabeta/CD19-depleted stem cell transplant. This TCR came from a girl less than two years old with combined immunodeficiency, due to receive a stem cell transplant. The gene calls are TRBV7-2 and TRBJ2-1, with D uncertain. CDR3: CASSLERYHSYNEQFF. The DNA of the CDR3 is TGTGCCAGCAGCTTAGAGAGGTACCACTCCTACAATGAGCAGTTCTTC. The entire variable domain, with the rest obtained from reference TRBV7-2 and TRBJ2-1, is as follows: GAGVSQSPSNKVTEKGKDVELRCDPISGHTALYWYRQSLGQGLEFLIYFQGNSAPDKSGLPSDRFSAERTGGSVSTLTIQRTQQEDSAVYLCASSLERYHSYNEQFFGPGTRLTVL.